A selection of T cell receptor beta chains follows, all from one sample in a study of blood T cell repertoires in COVID-19. The repertoire was sequenced with immunoSEQ multiplex PCR; TCRdb's copy has only in-frame clones and lacks some. The sample comprises approximately 300,000 clones, 70% to 85% of which are singletons, and 0.87% rests with the top ten. Source material: peripheral blood. The origin of the receptors is a human donor with COVID-19, enrolled during active disease. The donor label of this sample is uncertain. Both conserved end residues are part of each CDR3. Fields, in order: V gene, J gene, CDR3 protein.

v_gene: TRBV4-3
j_gene: TRBJ2-2
CDR3aa: CASSQEGLAGESSGELFF

v_gene: TRBV27
j_gene: TRBJ2-3
CDR3aa: CASSLRGTDTQYF

v_gene: TRBV7-3
j_gene: TRBJ2-6
CDR3aa: CASSLTVTAGANVLTF

v_gene: TRBV18
j_gene: TRBJ1-1
CDR3aa: CASSPPTGTGTEAFF

v_gene: TRBV5-5
j_gene: TRBJ1-3
CDR3aa: CASSSGTGGEGNTIYF

v_gene: TRBV4-3
j_gene: TRBJ1-2
CDR3aa: CASSQNHGGVGYTF

v_gene: TRBV6-2/TRBV6-3
j_gene: TRBJ2-1
CDR3aa: CASSPVSGRSREQFF

v_gene: TRBV19
j_gene: TRBJ2-5
CDR3aa: CASSGTGARKTQYF

v_gene: TRBV9
j_gene: TRBJ1-1
CDR3aa: CASSVVDSNTEAFF

v_gene: TRBV5-1
j_gene: TRBJ1-4
CDR3aa: CASSLDPGGDEKLFF

v_gene: TRBV14
j_gene: TRBJ1-5
CDR3aa: CASSLTTGPQHF

v_gene: TRBV11-2
j_gene: TRBJ2-4
CDR3aa: CASSQRTGINIQYF

v_gene: TRBV7-8
j_gene: TRBJ1-5
CDR3aa: CASSLQGNQPQHF

v_gene: TRBV18
j_gene: TRBJ2-1
CDR3aa: CASSPGLAGGYNEQFF

v_gene: TRBV19
j_gene: TRBJ2-1
CDR3aa: CATSGLDNEQFF

v_gene: TRBV15
j_gene: TRBJ2-1
CDR3aa: CATSRFGTSANNEQFF

v_gene: TRBV4-3
j_gene: TRBJ1-6
CDR3aa: CASSQGPMNSPLHF

v_gene: TRBV28
j_gene: TRBJ1-5
CDR3aa: CASIPAGGNQPQHF

v_gene: TRBV4-2
j_gene: TRBJ2-7
CDR3aa: CASSQETGGISYEQYF

v_gene: TRBV7-9
j_gene: TRBJ2-5
CDR3aa: CASSLGLGQAQETQYF

v_gene: TRBV27
j_gene: TRBJ1-6
CDR3aa: CASSPPTVNSPLHF

v_gene: TRBV3-1/TRBV3-2
j_gene: TRBJ1-4
CDR3aa: CASSLMGRGEKLFF

v_gene: TRBV18
j_gene: TRBJ1-4
CDR3aa: CASSPQGAGGEKLFF

v_gene: TRBV15
j_gene: TRBJ1-5
CDR3aa: CATSREPQGFQPQHF

v_gene: TRBV19
j_gene: TRBJ2-1
CDR3aa: CASSIITGSSYNEQFF

v_gene: TRBV28
j_gene: TRBJ1-6
CDR3aa: CASSLFFGGPGGSPLHF

v_gene: TRBV12-3/TRBV12-4
j_gene: TRBJ1-1
CDR3aa: CASILGGTEAFF

v_gene: TRBV28
j_gene: TRBJ2-1
CDR3aa: CASGTSGSVGNEQFF

v_gene: TRBV19
j_gene: TRBJ1-2
CDR3aa: CASTPMPGSGSRSYGYTF

v_gene: TRBV30
j_gene: TRBJ1-4
CDR3aa: CAWRDRGNEKLFF

v_gene: TRBV6-5
j_gene: TRBJ1-1
CDR3aa: CASSRDRGNTEAFF

v_gene: TRBV29-1
j_gene: TRBJ1-5
CDR3aa: CSVEDPYSNQPQHF

v_gene: TRBV19
j_gene: TRBJ1-5
CDR3aa: CASSIGTPGGQPQHF

v_gene: TRBV4-1
j_gene: TRBJ2-7
CDR3aa: CASSQDWGGVYEQYF

v_gene: TRBV9
j_gene: TRBJ1-5
CDR3aa: CASSVDGGHQPQHF

v_gene: TRBV29-1
j_gene: TRBJ2-1
CDR3aa: CSVATSGSMNEQFF

v_gene: TRBV30
j_gene: TRBJ2-5
CDR3aa: CAWTLAYQETQYF

v_gene: TRBV2
j_gene: TRBJ2-7
CDR3aa: CASRLAGGPGEQYF

v_gene: TRBV4-2
j_gene: TRBJ1-3
CDR3aa: CASSQDIGNTIYF

v_gene: TRBV27
j_gene: TRBJ1-1
CDR3aa: CASSLNSYTEAFF

v_gene: TRBV11-2
j_gene: TRBJ2-3
CDR3aa: CASSLAGLAGGNTQYF

v_gene: TRBV6-5
j_gene: TRBJ1-6
CDR3aa: CASSYGPGRIGTPLHF

v_gene: TRBV3-1/TRBV3-2
j_gene: TRBJ1-1
CDR3aa: CASSQGPVSTEAFF

v_gene: TRBV20-1
j_gene: TRBJ1-6
CDR3aa: CSASAGGTSNYNSPLHF

v_gene: TRBV19
j_gene: TRBJ1-4
CDR3aa: CASCTGYPAEKLFF

v_gene: TRBV27
j_gene: TRBJ1-1
CDR3aa: CASSSRATVFTEAFF

v_gene: TRBV7-3
j_gene: TRBJ2-2
CDR3aa: CASSLNASPGELFF

v_gene: TRBV28
j_gene: TRBJ1-2
CDR3aa: CASSSNRGRRDYGYTF

v_gene: TRBV14
j_gene: TRBJ1-2
CDR3aa: CASSQELQTGGHGYTF

v_gene: TRBV5-5
j_gene: TRBJ2-5
CDR3aa: CASSSGHKSQETQYF

v_gene: TRBV9
j_gene: TRBJ1-1
CDR3aa: CASSPGQSMNTEAFF

v_gene: TRBV29-1
j_gene: TRBJ1-3
CDR3aa: CSVEPRRTPSSGNTIYF

v_gene: TRBV28
j_gene: TRBJ1-3
CDR3aa: CASSAPSGSSGNTIYF